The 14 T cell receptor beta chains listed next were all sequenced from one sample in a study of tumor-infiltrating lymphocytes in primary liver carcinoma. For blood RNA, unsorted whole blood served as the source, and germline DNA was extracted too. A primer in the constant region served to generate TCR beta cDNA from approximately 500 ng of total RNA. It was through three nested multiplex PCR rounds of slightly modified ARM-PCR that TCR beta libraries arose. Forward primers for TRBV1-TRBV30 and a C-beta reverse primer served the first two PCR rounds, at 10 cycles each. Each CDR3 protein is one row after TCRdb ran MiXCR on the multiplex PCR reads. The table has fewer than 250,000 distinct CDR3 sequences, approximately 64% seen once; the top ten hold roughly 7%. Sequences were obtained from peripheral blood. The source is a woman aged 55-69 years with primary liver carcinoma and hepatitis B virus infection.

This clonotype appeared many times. The CDR3 sequence: CASSLLQEYYNSPLHF. The DNA of the CDR3 is TGTGCCAGCAGCTTGTTACAGGAATACTATAATTCACCCCTCCACTTT. This chain joins TRBV7-9 and TRBJ1-6; maybe TRBD1 (5 bases). Trimming stripped 3 bases from V and 3 bases from J, with 12 bases between. Germline V gene lookup returns CDR1 SEHNR and CDR2 FQNEAQ (reference sequence). There are 16 residues in the CDR3.

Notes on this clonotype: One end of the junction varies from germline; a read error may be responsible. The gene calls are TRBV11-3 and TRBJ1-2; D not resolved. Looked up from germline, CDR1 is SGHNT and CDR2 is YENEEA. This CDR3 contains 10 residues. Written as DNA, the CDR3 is TGTGTCAGCAGCACTTATGGCTACACCTTC. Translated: CVSSTYGYTF.

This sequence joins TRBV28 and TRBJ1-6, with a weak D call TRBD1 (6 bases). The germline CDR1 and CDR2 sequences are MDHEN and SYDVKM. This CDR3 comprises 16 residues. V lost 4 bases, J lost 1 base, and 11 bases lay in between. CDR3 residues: CASSSRGGSYNSPLHF. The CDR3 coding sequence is TGTGCCAGCAGTTCCAGGGGTGGGTCCTATAATTCACCCCTCCACTTT.

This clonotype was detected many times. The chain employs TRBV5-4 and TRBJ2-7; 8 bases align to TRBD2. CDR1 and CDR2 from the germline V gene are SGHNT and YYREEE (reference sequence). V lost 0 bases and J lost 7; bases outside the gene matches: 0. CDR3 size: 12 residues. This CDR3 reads CASSLGLAEQYF. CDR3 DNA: TGTGCCAGCAGCTTGGGACTAGCGGAGCAGTACTTC. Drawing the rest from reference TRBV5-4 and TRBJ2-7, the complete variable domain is ETGVTQSPTHLIKTRGQQVTLRCSSQSGHNTVSWYQQALGQGPQFIFQYYREEENGRGNFPPRFSGLQFPNYSSELNVNALELDDSALYLCASSLGLAEQYFGPGTRLTVT.

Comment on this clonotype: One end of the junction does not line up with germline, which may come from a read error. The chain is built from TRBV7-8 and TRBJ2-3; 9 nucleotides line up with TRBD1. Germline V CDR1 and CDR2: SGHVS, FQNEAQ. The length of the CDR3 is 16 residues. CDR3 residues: CASSPPWTGVPDMQYF. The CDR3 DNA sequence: TGTGCCAGCAGCCCACCCTGGACAGGGGTTCCAGATATGCAGTATTTT.

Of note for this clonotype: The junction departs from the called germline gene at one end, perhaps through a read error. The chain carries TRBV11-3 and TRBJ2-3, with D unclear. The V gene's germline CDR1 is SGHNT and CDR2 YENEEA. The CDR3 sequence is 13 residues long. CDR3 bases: TGTGCCAGCAGGGTAGGAAGAACCAATCCGCAGTGTTTT. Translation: CASRVGRTNPQCF. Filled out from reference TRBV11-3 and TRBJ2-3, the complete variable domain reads EAGVVQSPRYKIIEKKQPVAFWCNPISGHNTLYWYLQNLGQGPELLIRYENEEAVDDSQLPKDRFSAERLKGVDSTLKIQPAELGDSAVYLCASRVGRTNPQCFGPGTRLTVL.

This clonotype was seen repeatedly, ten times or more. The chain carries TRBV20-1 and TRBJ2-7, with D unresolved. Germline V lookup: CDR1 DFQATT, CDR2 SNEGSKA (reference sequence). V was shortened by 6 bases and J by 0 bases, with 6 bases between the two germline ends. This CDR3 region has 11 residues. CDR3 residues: CSAQSSYEQYF. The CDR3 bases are TGCAGTGCCCAGTCCTCCTACGAGCAGTACTTC.

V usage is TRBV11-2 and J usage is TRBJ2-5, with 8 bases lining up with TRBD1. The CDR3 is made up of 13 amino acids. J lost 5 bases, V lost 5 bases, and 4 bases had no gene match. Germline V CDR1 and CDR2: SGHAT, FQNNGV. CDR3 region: CASSPDRAETQYF. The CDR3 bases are TGTGCCAGCAGCCCGGACAGGGCCGAGACCCAGTACTTC.

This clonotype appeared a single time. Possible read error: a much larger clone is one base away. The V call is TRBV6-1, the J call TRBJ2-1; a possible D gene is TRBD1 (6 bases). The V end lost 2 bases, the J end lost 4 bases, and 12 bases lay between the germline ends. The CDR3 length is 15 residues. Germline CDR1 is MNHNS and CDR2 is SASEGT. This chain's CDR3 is CASSESVGGYNEQFF. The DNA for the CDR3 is TGTGCCAGCAGTGAATCGGTAGGGGGTTACAATGAGCAGTTCTTC.

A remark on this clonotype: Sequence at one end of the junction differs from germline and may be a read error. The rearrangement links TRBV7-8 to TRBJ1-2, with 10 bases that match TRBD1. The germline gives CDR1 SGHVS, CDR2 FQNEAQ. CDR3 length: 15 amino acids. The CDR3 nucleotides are TGTGCCAACAGCTTTTCGGGACAGGGGAACTATGGCTACACCTTC. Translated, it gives CANSFSGQGNYGYTF. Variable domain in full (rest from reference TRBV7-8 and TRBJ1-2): GAGVSQSPRYKVAKRGQDVALRCDPISGHVSLFWYQQALGQGPEFLTYFQNEAQLDKSGLPSDRFFAERPEGSVSTLKIQRTQQEDSAVYLCANSFSGQGNYGYTFGSGTRLTVV.

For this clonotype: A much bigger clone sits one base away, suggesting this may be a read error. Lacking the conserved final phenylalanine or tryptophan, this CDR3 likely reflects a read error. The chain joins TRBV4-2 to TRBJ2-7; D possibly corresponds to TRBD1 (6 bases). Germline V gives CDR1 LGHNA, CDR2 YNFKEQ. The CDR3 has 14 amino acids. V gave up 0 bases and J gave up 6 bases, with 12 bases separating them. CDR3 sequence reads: CASSQDQTGTEQYL. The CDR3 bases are TGTGCCAGCAGCCAAGATCAAACAGGGACCGAGCAGTACCTC.

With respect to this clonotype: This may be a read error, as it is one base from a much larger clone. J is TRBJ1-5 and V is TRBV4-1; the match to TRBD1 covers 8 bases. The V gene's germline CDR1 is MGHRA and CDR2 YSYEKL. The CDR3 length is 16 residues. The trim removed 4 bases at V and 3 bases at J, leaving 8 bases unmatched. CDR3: CASSRGTGGNNQPQHF. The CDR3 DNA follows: TGCGCCAGCAGCCGAGGAACAGGGGGTAACAATCAGCCCCAGCATTTT.

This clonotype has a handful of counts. The CDR3 sequence: CSGVGRGVGETQYF. The CDR3 DNA is TGCAGCGGGGTTGGACGGGGCGTGGGAGAGACCCAGTACTTC. The chain has TRBV29-1 and TRBJ2-5; D is perhaps TRBD1 or TRBD2 (5 bases each). The CDR3 is 14 amino acids. V was clipped by 7 bases and J by 4 bases, with 19 bases between them. The germline V gene encodes CDR1 SQVTM and CDR2 ANQGSEA.

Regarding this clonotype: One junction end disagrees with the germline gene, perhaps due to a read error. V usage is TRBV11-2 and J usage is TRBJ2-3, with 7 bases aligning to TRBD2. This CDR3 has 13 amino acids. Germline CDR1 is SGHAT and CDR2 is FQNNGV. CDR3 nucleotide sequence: TGTACCAGCAGCGGGGCCCCCATAGATACGCAGTATTTT. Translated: CTSSGAPIDTQYF.